This T cell receptor beta chain emerged from a study of somatic mutations in cytotoxic T cells in rheumatoid arthritis. As for the study in general: Patient blood (around 30 ml EDTA) was drawn right after diagnosis, before any treatment.

With regard to this clone: Its antigen remains unidentified.

Study-wide results and caveats: Between rheumatoid arthritis patients and age-matched healthy controls, CD8+ T-cell clonality showed no significant difference. There were about an eighth of the roughly 60 patients in whom the largest CD8+ clone exceeded 20% of CD8+ cells.

Using immunoSEQ multiplex PCR, the repertoire was profiled, and TCRdb retains in-frame clones only, with some absent. The sample consists of under 13,000 clones, roughly 85% of them appearing once. This TCR came from an adult with rheumatoid arthritis. Material for sequencing was CD8+ T cells sorted from blood.

CDR3 in DNA: TGCGCCACCGGGAGAGAGGGGGCCTATGGCTACACCTTC. This translates into CATGREGAYGYTF. The rearrangement joins TRBV10-2 to TRBJ1-2; 7 bases are shared with TRBD1. Trimming took 10 bases from V and 4 from J; bases not matched to a gene: 9. The CDR3 is 13 amino acids. Germline lookup yields CDR1 WSHSY and CDR2 SAAADI.